Listed below are T cell receptor beta chains from one sample, sequenced in a study of T cell changes during pregnancy in multiple sclerosis. The repertoire was sequenced with immunoSEQ multiplex PCR; TCRdb's copy has only in-frame clones and lacks some. Among roughly 80,000 clones listed, 85% to 95% were seen once. Sequences were derived from peripheral blood, sampled in the first trimester of pregnancy. These receptors all stem from a female donor with multiple sclerosis, enrolled in a pregnancy study. CDR3s leave out the opening cysteine and the closing phenylalanine or tryptophan. The D gene is left open where the match is weak.

v_call d_call cdr3_length cdr3_aa
TRBV27 TRBD2 14 ASSFTGTSWVNEQF
TRBV28 . 10 ASSPGGGGYT
TRBV5-1 TRBD2 14 ASSSPTSGRSYLQF
TRBV7-3 . 13 ASSLIAGASGEQY
TRBV5-6 . 11 ASSPGVNYGYT
TRBV7-9 TRBD1 13 ASSSGTGESETQY
TRBV9 . 13 ASSAGTTSSYEQY
TRBV11-1 TRBD2 12 ASSFPGLLHEQY
TRBV11-2 TRBD1 13 ASSLGTGDGEKLF
TRBV5-1 . 10 ASSLPGETQY
TRBV10-1 . 12 ASSELQGVDTQY
TRBV21-1 . 13 ASSKVPGPAYGYT
TRBV6-5 TRBD1 11 ASGQDRGAEAF
TRBV4-1 TRBD2 14 ASSQDRLAVFYEQY
TRBV4-3 TRBD1 13 ASSQGDRVNEKLF
TRBV15 TRBD2 11 ATSRGGGNEQY
TRBV4-1 . 15 ASSQSGTGTSRHGYT
TRBV4-3 . 13 ASSQDGAPGNTIY
TRBV6-5 TRBD2 13 ASTSGGAGTGELF
TRBV7-9 TRBD1 12 ASSLLGRGNEQF
TRBV7-8 TRBD2 17 ASSLVLAGGFGAKNIQY
TRBV7-2 . 13 ASSLRLASTDTQY
TRBV29-1 TRBD2 14 SVGEGSPSGANVLT
TRBV4-3 . 17 ASSQEVPLLRSSGNTIY
TRBV25-1 . 14 ASSIGGGKSSYEQY
TRBV30 TRBD1 11 AWGTGGSYEQY
TRBV7-2 . 12 ASTPTASNQPQH
TRBV28 . 11 ASSLFRSYEQY
TRBV19 TRBD2 19 ASSPGLAGGVRATRNGELF
TRBV7-9 TRBD2 14 ASSRITGLAGYEQY
TRBV15 TRBD2 14 ATSRGLAGLDNEQF
TRBV7-2 TRBD1 13 ASSPRQGPNTEAF
TRBV9 . 14 ASSQGGQIYTGELF
TRBV19 TRBD1 15 ASRIRRDRRPQETQY
TRBV19 TRBD2 15 ASSATGTSGRGDTQY